The clone carrying this TCR beta chain was counted at least ten times. Antigen specificity is unknown. This entry is derived from a study of T cells in Graves' hyperthyroidism and ophthalmopathy. Looking at the study overall: Specimen type is peripheral blood, collected at initial diagnosis prior to any treatment. Overall study findings and caveats: A 13 V-J signature model discriminated ophthalmopathy versus stable hyperthyroidism.

Trimming took 5 bases from V and 4 from J; bases not matched to a gene: 8. Germline V gene lookup returns CDR1 MNHNS and CDR2 SASEGT. This CDR3 is 15 amino acids long. The TCR beta CDR3 regions underwent amplification using RNA transcripts as the source. Carried out on the TCR CDR3, a first-round RT-PCR used the HTBI primer set. Using its own MiXCR run on the multiplex PCR reads, TCRdb lists one record per CDR3 protein. Of over 450,000 distinct CDR3 sequences in the sample, over 15% were seen once. Sequencing used blood. This TCR was recovered from a woman in her late teens or twenties with Graves' ophthalmopathy. This chain uses TRBV6-1 with TRBJ2-4, with 7 bases aligning to TRBD1. CDR3 nucleotides: TGTGCCAGCAGTTATAACCGGGACAGAAAAAACATTCAGTACTTC. It yields the protein CASSYNRDRKNIQYF.